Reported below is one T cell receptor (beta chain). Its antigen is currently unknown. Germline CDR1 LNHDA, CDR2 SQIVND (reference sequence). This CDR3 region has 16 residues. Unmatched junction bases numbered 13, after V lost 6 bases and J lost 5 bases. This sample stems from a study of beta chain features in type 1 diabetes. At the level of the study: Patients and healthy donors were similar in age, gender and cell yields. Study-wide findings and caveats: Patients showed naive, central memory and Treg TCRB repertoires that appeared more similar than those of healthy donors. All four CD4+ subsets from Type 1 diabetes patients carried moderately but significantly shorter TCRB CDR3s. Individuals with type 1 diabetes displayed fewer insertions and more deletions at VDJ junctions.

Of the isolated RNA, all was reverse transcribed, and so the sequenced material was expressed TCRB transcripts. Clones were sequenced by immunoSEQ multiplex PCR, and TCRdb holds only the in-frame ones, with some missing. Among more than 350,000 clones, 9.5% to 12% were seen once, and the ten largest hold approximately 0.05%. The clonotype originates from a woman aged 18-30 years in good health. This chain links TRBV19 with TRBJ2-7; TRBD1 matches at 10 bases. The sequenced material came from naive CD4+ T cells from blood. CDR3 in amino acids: CASRNLGTGEEDEQYF. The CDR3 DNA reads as TGTGCCAGTAGGAACCTCGGGACAGGGGAAGAAGACGAGCAGTACTTC. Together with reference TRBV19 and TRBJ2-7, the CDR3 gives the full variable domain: DGGITQSPKYLFRKEGQNVTLSCEQNLNHDAMYWYRQDPGQGLRLIYYSQIVNDFQKGDIAEGYSVSREKKESFPLTVTSAQKNPTAFYLCASRNLGTGEEDEQYFGPGTRLTVT.